This is a list of T cell receptor beta chains from one sample in a study of CD8+CD57+ T cells in acquired aplastic anemia. TCRdb passed the reads through MiXCR, listing each CDR3 protein once. Here the sample spans roughly 240,000 distinct CDR3 sequences, around 45% being singletons. Material for sequencing was sorted CD4+, CD8+, or CD8+CD57+ T cells (not recorded which) from PBMCs. The receptors here all came from a human donor with aplastic anemia. CDR3s include the opening cysteine and the closing phenylalanine or tryptophan. Fields, in order: CDR3 protein, CDR3 DNA, V gene, D gene, clone size, J gene. D genes are given only for firm matches. Expanded clones are given a class, and other clones once, few, many or no size at all.

cdr3_aa: CASSTGRGDTEAFF; cdr3_nt: TGTGCCAGCAGTACAGGGAGAGGGGACACTGAAGCTTTCTTT; v_call: TRBV2; d_call: .; clone_size: .; j_call: TRBJ1-1
cdr3_aa: CASRSRVLNYGYTF; cdr3_nt: TGTGCCAGCAGATCAAGGGTCTTGAACTATGGCTACACCTTC; v_call: TRBV6-2/TRBV6-3; d_call: .; clone_size: many; j_call: TRBJ1-2
cdr3_aa: CASRSDEGPYEQYF; cdr3_nt: TGTGCCAGCAGGTCGGACGAAGGCCCCTACGAGCAGTACTTC; v_call: TRBV6-2/TRBV6-3; d_call: .; clone_size: many; j_call: TRBJ2-7
cdr3_aa: CSANPHFGTAYGYTF; cdr3_nt: TGCAGTGCTAATCCCCATTTCGGGACAGCGTATGGCTACACCTTC; v_call: TRBV20-1; d_call: TRBD1; clone_size: medium-sized; j_call: TRBJ1-2
cdr3_aa: CASIGQGVLRTLHF; cdr3_nt: TGTGCCAGCATCGGACAGGGGGTGTTGAGGACCCTCCACTTT; v_call: TRBV2; d_call: TRBD1; clone_size: .; j_call: TRBJ1-6
cdr3_aa: CASSSPRQGITNTGELFF; cdr3_nt: TGTGCCAGCAGTTCCCCCCGACAGGGAATTACGAACACCGGGGAGCTGTTTTTT; v_call: TRBV24-1; d_call: TRBD1; clone_size: .; j_call: TRBJ2-2
cdr3_aa: CAWSLGTGRAEAFF; cdr3_nt: TGTGCCTGGAGCTTAGGGACAGGGCGCGCTGAAGCTTTCTTT; v_call: TRBV30; d_call: TRBD1; clone_size: .; j_call: TRBJ1-1
cdr3_aa: CASSLELTGTQYF; cdr3_nt: TGTGCCAGCAGCTTGGAGTTAACAGGGACCCAGTACTTC; v_call: TRBV7-9; d_call: .; clone_size: .; j_call: TRBJ2-5
cdr3_aa: CSARPITSYNEQFF; cdr3_nt: TGCAGTGCTAGACCGATTACTTCCTACAATGAGCAGTTCTTC; v_call: TRBV20-1; d_call: .; clone_size: many; j_call: TRBJ2-1
cdr3_aa: CATSRDRTVNTEAFF; cdr3_nt: TGTGCCACCAGCAGAGATCGCACAGTGAACACTGAAGCTTTCTTT; v_call: TRBV15; d_call: .; clone_size: .; j_call: TRBJ1-1